Listed here are 25 T cell receptor beta chains from one sample, sequenced in a study of blood T cell repertoires in COVID-19. Only in-frame clones appear in the TCRdb table, and some are missing; sequencing was by immunoSEQ multiplex PCR. Of 84,000 or so clones in the sample, around four fifths were seen once. The sequencing input was peripheral blood. The source is a man in his 70s with acute or convalescent COVID-19.

The chain is built from TRBV5-6 and TRBJ1-5; D may be TRBD1 (6 bases). Trimming stripped 0 bases from V and 6 bases from J, with 16 bases between. This CDR3 is 16 amino acids long. Germline values: CDR1 SGHDT, CDR2 YYEEEE. The CDR3 DNA reads as TGTGCCAGCAGCTTGGCTCGGGCAGGGGAGGGTCAGCCCCAGCATTTT. The encoded protein is CASSLARAGEGQPQHF. Complete variable domain (other parts from reference TRBV5-6 and TRBJ1-5): DAGVTQSPTHLIKTRGQQVTLRCSPKSGHDTVSWYQQALGQGPQFIFQYYEEEERQRGNFPDRFSGHQFPNYSSELNVNALLLGDSALYLCASSLARAGEGQPQHFGDGTRLSIL.

This chain connects TRBV20-1 to TRBJ1-2; 8 bases align to TRBD1. After removal of 3 bases from V and 6 bases from J, the junction contained 0 bases not matched to a gene. Germline CDR1 DFQATT, CDR2 SNEGSKA (reference sequence). The CDR3 is 11 residues long. DNA of the CDR3: TGCAGTGCTAGGGGACAGGATGGCTACACCTTC. Protein: CSARGQDGYTF.

The chain employs TRBV5-5 and TRBJ1-1; 9 bases match TRBD1. The CDR3 extends over 15 amino acids. In germline, CDR1 is SGHKS, CDR2 YYEKEE (reference sequence). The junction had 6 bases not matched to a gene; V was cut back by 2 bases and J by 4 bases. CDR3 region: CASSLPGQGFTEAFF. CDR3 in DNA: TGTGCCAGCAGCTTACCGGGACAGGGTTTCACTGAAGCTTTCTTT.

The chain recombines TRBV28 with TRBJ1-6; 7 positions match TRBD1. The CDR3 covers 14 residues. Losses at the gene ends were 8 bases for V and 5 bases for J; bases not matched to a gene: 6. CDR1 is MDHEN, CDR2 SYDVKM, per germline. The CDR3 sequence: CASGGGTDNSPLHF. The CDR3 DNA reads as TGTGCCAGCGGAGGGGGGACAGATAATTCACCCCTCCACTTT.

This rearrangement joins TRBV15 to TRBJ2-1, with 10 bases that match TRBD2. Trimming removed 5 bases from V and 6 bases from J; junction bases left unmatched: 10. CDR3 length: 16 amino acids. Germline loops: CDR1 LNHNV, CDR2 YYDKDF (reference sequence). CDR3 in DNA: TGTGCCACCAGCCTAACCTTAGCGGGGGGAATCAATGAGCAGTTCTTC. Translating gives CATSLTLAGGINEQFF.

This chain uses TRBV2 with TRBJ2-1; D remains unclear. V was shortened by 7 bases and J by 8 bases, with 15 bases between the two germline ends. The germline CDR1 and CDR2 sequences are SNHLY and FYNNEI. The CDR3 sequence is 13 residues long. The DNA of the CDR3 is TGTGCCAGCACCCTCAAAGCTTATGATGAGCAGTTCTTC. This sequence encodes CASTLKAYDEQFF.

This clone has a single count. This chain uses TRBV14 with TRBJ1-6; tentative D call: TRBD1 (5 bases). The CDR3 totals 15 residues. Germline loops: CDR1 SGHDN, CDR2 FVKESK. V was clipped by 4 bases and J by 9 bases, with 16 bases between them. Here the CDR3 reads CASSRTTIQGSPLHF. DNA of the CDR3: TGTGCCAGCAGCCGGACAACTATACAAGGTTCACCCCTCCACTTT.

This sequence joins TRBV12-5 and TRBJ2-1; 11 bases agree with TRBD1. The junction had 6 bases not matched to a gene; V was cut back by 6 bases and J by 8 bases. The CDR3 has 14 amino acids. Germline CDR1 and CDR2: LGHNT and FRNRAP. The CDR3 sequence: CASGPGQGVDEQFF. The CDR3, as DNA: TGTGCTAGTGGCCCGGGACAGGGGGTCGATGAGCAGTTCTTC. The complete variable domain, with remaining parts taken from reference TRBV12-5 and TRBJ2-1, reads DARVTQTPRHKVTEMGQEVTMRCQPILGHNTVFWYRQTMMQGLELLAYFRNRAPLDDSGMPKDRFSAEMPDATLATLKIQPSEPRDSAVYFCASGPGQGVDEQFFGPGTRLTVL.

The gene calls are TRBV19 and TRBJ1-1, with a possible D match to TRBD1 (6 bases). The CDR3 consists of 16 residues. Germline CDR1 and CDR2: LNHDA and SQIVND (reference sequence). V was clipped by 4 bases and J by 1 base, with 16 bases between them. CDR3 amino acids: CASSRWAGGTNTEAFF. DNA for the CDR3: TGTGCCAGTAGTAGATGGGCGGGGGGCACGAACACTGAAGCTTTCTTT.

In its sample, this clone was seen a few times. The chain recombines TRBV3-1 (or the pseudogene TRBV3-2) with TRBJ1-2; 7 bases are a match to TRBD1. J gave up 3 bases and V 4 bases, and 5 bases lay outside the gene matches. From germline, CDR1 is LGHDT and CDR2 YNNKEL (reference sequence). The CDR3 extends over 14 amino acids. The CDR3 coding sequence is TGTGCCAGCAGCCGCCGGGGACAGCACTATGGCTACACCTTC. The encoded protein is CASSRRGQHYGYTF.

The chain uses TRBV5-3 and TRBJ2-7, with TRBD1 identical over 10 bases. TRBV5-3 is known as an ORF, though its function is uncertain. The CDR3 has 21 amino acids. Germline trimming cut 0 bases from V and 5 bases from J; bases unmatched to any gene: 23. This CDR3 is CARSLVQQVTGTGDLPDEQYF. Here the CDR3 DNA reads TGTGCCAGAAGCTTGGTTCAGCAGGTCACCGGGACAGGGGACCTTCCTGACGAGCAGTACTTC.

With regard to this clone: Other DNA sequences of this sample code for an identical CDR3. This chain uses TRBV4-1 with TRBJ2-1; 14 bases align to TRBD2. The CDR3 runs 16 residues. Germline assignment: CDR1 MGHRA and CDR2 YSYEKL. V dropped 2 bases and J dropped 7; count of bases not matched to a gene: 4. CDR3 bases: TGCGCCAGCAGCCAACCGGGACTAGCGGGGGTAAATGAGCAGTTCTTC. This gives the protein CASSQPGLAGVNEQFF.

The count of this clone is one. The chain carries TRBV19 and TRBJ1-1, with D perhaps matching TRBD1 (5 bases). The V end was cut by 2 bases, the J end by 4 bases, with 8 bases between. This CDR3 has 13 residues. Germline V lookup: CDR1 LNHDA, CDR2 SQIVND (reference sequence). CDR3 sequence reads: CASSINGGTEAFF. CDR3 nucleotide sequence: TGTGCCAGTAGTATAAACGGGGGCACTGAAGCTTTCTTT.

V is TRBV5-1 and J is TRBJ2-1, with 10 bases fitting TRBD2. The CDR3 is made up of 17 amino acids. J lost 0 bases, V lost 4 bases, and 7 bases had no gene match. Germline CDR1 SGHRS, CDR2 YFSETQ. The CDR3 sequence is CASSLDIAGGSYNEQFF. The DNA for the CDR3 is TGCGCCAGCAGCCTTGACATAGCGGGGGGCTCCTACAATGAGCAGTTCTTC. Together with reference TRBV5-1 and TRBJ2-1, the CDR3 gives the full variable domain: KAGVTQTPRYLIKTRGQQVTLSCSPISGHRSVSWYQQTPGQGLQFLFEYFSETQRNKGNFPGRFSGRQFSNSRSEMNVSTLELGDSALYLCASSLDIAGGSYNEQFFGPGTRLTVL.

The V call is TRBV20-1, the J call TRBJ2-1; TRBD2 is a possible D gene (7 bases). CDR1 and CDR2 from the germline V gene are DFQATT and SNEGSKA (reference sequence). This CDR3 has 15 residues. V was pared by 3 bases and J by 1 base, with 13 bases between. CDR3 DNA: TGCAGTGCTAGTACGGGGGGCGGGTCCTACAATGAGCAGTTCTTC. Translation gives CSASTGGGSYNEQFF.

The chain links TRBV2 to TRBJ1-1; a possible D gene is TRBD1 (5 bases). Trimming removed 3 bases at V and 5 bases at J, with 10 bases between. The germline CDR1 and CDR2 sequences are SNHLY and FYNNEI. The CDR3 runs 13 residues. The CDR3 sequence: CASSDKGWTEAFF. The CDR3 DNA reads TGTGCCAGCAGTGATAAGGGGTGGACTGAAGCTTTCTTT.

The V and J genes are TRBV5-1 and TRBJ1-1, with TRBD1 matching 7 bases. V shed 7 bases and J 1 base; nucleotides not matched to a gene: 7. Germline CDR1 SGHRS, CDR2 YFSETQ. This CDR3 region has 14 residues. In DNA form, the CDR3 reads TGCGCCAGCTCCTTGGGGACAGCGAACACTGAAGCTTTCTTT. Residues: CASSLGTANTEAFF.

This clone occurred a few times. The V gene is TRBV19, the J gene TRBJ1-1; 9 nucleotides align to TRBD1. V lost 6 bases and J lost 6; bases outside the gene matches: 5. The CDR3 has 13 residues. The V gene's germline CDR1 is LNHDA and CDR2 SQIVND (reference sequence). CDR3 nucleotide sequence: TGTGCCAGTAGCCTACAGGGGGCGTCTGAAGCTTTCTTT. It specifies CASSLQGASEAFF.

The chain links TRBV2 to TRBJ1-5; TRBD1 matches 7 bases. The CDR3 consists of 13 residues. Germline CDR1 SNHLY, CDR2 FYNNEI. The J segment lost 6 bases and the V segment lost 5 bases, leaving 4 bases of the junction unmatched. CDR3 coding DNA: TGTGCCAGCAGTCCACAGGGGTTTCAGCCCCAGCATTTT. Protein: CASSPQGFQPQHF.

The table lists this clone with a few counts. The J gene is TRBJ1-2, the V gene TRBV27, with D hard to call. The ends were cut back, 5 bases at V and 6 bases at J, with 16 bases in the middle. The germline CDR1 and CDR2 sequences are MNHEY and SMNVEV (reference sequence). The CDR3 is 14 residues long. CDR3 nucleotides: TGTGCCAGCAGTCCCTTGCCGCAGGCTCATGGCTACACCTTC. Protein product: CASSPLPQAHGYTF.

V and J are TRBV10-2 and TRBJ2-1; weak D call: TRBD1 (5 bases). Germline V lookup: CDR1 WSHSY, CDR2 SAAADI. The CDR3 loop spans 15 amino acids. Trimming removed 3 bases from V and 1 base from J, with 10 bases in between. CDR3 nucleotides: TGCGCCAGCAGTGACGACAGAGAGTCCTACAATGAGCAGTTCTTC. It encodes CASSDDRESYNEQFF.

This chain joins TRBV5-1 and TRBJ2-2; 8 bases match TRBD1. The junction had 7 bases not matched to a gene; V was cut back by 4 bases and J by 5 bases. Germline values: CDR1 SGHRS, CDR2 YFSETQ. This CDR3 has 15 residues. This CDR3 is CASSPQGAGTGELFF. CDR3 bases: TGCGCCAGCAGCCCCCAGGGGGCTGGAACCGGGGAGCTGTTTTTT.

The chain joins TRBV3-1 (or the pseudogene TRBV3-2) to TRBJ1-4; 7 bases match TRBD1. The CDR3 length is 16 residues. V was clipped by 1 base and J by 5 bases; unmatched bases: 7. Germline loops: CDR1 LGHDT, CDR2 YNNKEL (reference sequence). The CDR3 DNA reads as TGTGCCAGCAGCCAAGGGGGACAGCAACCGAATGAAAAACTGTTTTTT. It encodes CASSQGGQQPNEKLFF.

This clone has only one observation. J is TRBJ1-2 and V is TRBV5-4, with D possibly TRBD1 on 6 matching bases. V gave up 3 bases and J gave up 4 bases, with 10 bases separating them. The CDR3 extends over 13 amino acids. The germline V gene has CDR1 SGHNT and CDR2 YYREEE (reference sequence). CDR3 coding DNA: TGTGCCAGCAGCTCCGGACAGAGCTATGGCTACACCTTC. Translated, it gives CASSSGQSYGYTF.

This clone was counted only a few times. This chain connects TRBV28 to TRBJ1-5; D call uncertain. The CDR3 has 16 residues. Per the germline V gene, CDR1 is MDHEN and CDR2 is SYDVKM. V shed 2 bases and J shed 4 bases, with 15 bases lying between them. CDR3 sequence reads: CASSLRPDWSNQPQHF. The CDR3 DNA is TGTGCCAGCAGTTTAAGACCGGACTGGAGTAATCAGCCCCAGCATTTT.